The clone carrying this TCR beta chain was observed a single time. Its antigen remains unidentified. A sample-barcoded 5' primer and a J-beta primer mix were used in a second PCR of roughly 7 to 11 cycles. A template-switch adaptor containing 12 random nucleotides labeled each cDNA molecule. TCRdb passed the 5' RACE reads through MiXCR, listing each CDR3 protein once. Of around 750,000 distinct CDR3 sequences listed, 53% were seen once; the top ten hold approximately 40%. This sample is part of a study of blood T cells in healthy people across ages. General observations from the study: Higher diversity, along with more naive CD4+ cells, distinguished long-lived donors from aged donors. Roughly linear age-related decline in beta diversity appeared, significant by age around 42.

What was sequenced was blood. The receptor comes from a man aged 80 or over in good health.

CDR3 sequence reads: CASSARPGAQNIQYF. CDR3 DNA: TGTGCCAGCAGCGCCCGACCCGGGGCCCAAAACATTCAGTACTTC. The rearrangement joins TRBV9 to TRBJ2-4; D might be TRBD1 or TRBD2, each matching 5 bases. Germline V gene data show CDR1 as SGDLS and CDR2 as YYNGEE. V shed 3 bases and J shed 5 bases, with 15 bases lying between them. This CDR3 is built from 15 residues.